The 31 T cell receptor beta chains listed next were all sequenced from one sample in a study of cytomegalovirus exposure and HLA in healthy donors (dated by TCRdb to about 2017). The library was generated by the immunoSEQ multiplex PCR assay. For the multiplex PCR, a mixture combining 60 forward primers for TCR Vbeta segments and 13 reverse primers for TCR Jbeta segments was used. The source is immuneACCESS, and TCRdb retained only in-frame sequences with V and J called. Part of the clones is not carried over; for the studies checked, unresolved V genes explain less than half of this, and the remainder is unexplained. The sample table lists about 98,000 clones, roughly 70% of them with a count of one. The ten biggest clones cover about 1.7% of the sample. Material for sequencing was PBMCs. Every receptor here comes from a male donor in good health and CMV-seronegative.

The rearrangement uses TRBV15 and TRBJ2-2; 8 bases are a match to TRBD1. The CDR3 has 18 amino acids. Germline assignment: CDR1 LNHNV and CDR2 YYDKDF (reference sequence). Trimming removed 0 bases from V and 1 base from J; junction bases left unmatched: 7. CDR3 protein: CATSREGPGTGNTGELFF. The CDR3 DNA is TGTGCCACCAGCAGAGAGGGGCCCGGGACAGGGAACACCGGGGAGCTGTTTTTT.

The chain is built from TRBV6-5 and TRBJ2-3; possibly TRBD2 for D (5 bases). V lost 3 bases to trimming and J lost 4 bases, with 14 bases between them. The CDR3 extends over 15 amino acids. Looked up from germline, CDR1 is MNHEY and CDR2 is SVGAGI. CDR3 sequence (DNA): TGTGCCAGCAGTTATTCCCTCCTAGCCTCAGATACGCAGTATTTT. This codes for CASSYSLLASDTQYF.

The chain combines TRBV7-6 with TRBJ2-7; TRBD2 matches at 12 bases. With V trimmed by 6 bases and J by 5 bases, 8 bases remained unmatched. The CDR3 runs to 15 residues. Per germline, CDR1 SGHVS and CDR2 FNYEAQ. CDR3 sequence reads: CASSISSGRAHEQYF. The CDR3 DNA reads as TGTGCCAGCAGTATTTCTAGCGGGAGGGCTCACGAGCAGTACTTC.

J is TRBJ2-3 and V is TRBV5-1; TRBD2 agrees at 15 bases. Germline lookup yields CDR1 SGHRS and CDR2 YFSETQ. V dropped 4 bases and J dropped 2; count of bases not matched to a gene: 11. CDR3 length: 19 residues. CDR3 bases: TGCGCCAGCAGCAAGGGACTAGCGGGAGGCCTGCCCTCCACAGATACGCAGTATTTT. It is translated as CASSKGLAGGLPSTDTQYF.

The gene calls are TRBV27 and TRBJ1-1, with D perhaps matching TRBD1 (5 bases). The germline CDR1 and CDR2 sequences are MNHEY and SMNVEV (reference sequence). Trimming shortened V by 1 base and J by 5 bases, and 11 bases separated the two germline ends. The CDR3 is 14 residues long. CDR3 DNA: TGTGCCAGCAGTTTATACGCAGGGCGTACTGAAGCTTTCTTT. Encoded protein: CASSLYAGRTEAFF.

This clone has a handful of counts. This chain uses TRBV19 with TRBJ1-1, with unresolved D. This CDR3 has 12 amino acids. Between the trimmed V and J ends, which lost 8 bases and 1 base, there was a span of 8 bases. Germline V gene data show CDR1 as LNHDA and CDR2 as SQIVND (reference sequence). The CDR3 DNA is TGTGCCAGTGAAACAGAGAACACTGAAGCTTTCTTT. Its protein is CASETENTEAFF.

This CDR3 is CAISDGLAGGSDEQYF. The CDR3 coding sequence is TGTGCCATCAGTGACGGGCTAGCGGGAGGGTCCGACGAGCAGTACTTC. The V gene is TRBV10-3, the J gene TRBJ2-7; 12 bases match TRBD2. CDR1 is ENHRY and CDR2 is SYGVKD in the germline V gene. The V segment lost 3 bases and the J segment 5 bases; nucleotides outside the gene matches: 8. The CDR3 runs to 16 residues.

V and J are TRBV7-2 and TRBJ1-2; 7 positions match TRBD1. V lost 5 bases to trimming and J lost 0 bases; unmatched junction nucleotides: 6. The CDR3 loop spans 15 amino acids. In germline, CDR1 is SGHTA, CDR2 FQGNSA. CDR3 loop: CASSPVGQANYGYTF. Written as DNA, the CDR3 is TGTGCCAGCAGCCCCGTCGGACAGGCTAACTATGGCTACACCTTC.

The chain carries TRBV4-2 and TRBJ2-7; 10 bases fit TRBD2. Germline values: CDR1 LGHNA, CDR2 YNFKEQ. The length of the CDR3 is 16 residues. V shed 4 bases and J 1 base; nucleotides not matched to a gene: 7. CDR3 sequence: CASSPLAGEGSYEQYF. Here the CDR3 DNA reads TGTGCCAGCAGCCCTCTAGCGGGAGAGGGATCCTACGAGCAGTACTTC.

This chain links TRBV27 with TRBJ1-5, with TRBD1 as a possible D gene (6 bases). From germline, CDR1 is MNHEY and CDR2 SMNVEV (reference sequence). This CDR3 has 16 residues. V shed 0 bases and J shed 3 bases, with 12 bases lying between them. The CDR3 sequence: CASSLSGTTTNQPQHF. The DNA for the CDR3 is TGTGCCAGCAGTTTATCCGGGACAACGACCAATCAGCCCCAGCATTTT.

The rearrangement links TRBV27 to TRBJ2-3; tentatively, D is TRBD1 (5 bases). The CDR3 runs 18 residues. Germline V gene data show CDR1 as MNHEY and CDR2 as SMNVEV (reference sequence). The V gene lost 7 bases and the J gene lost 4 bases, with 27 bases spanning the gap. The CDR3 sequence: CASTPLPPGPRRADTQYF. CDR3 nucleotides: TGTGCCAGCACCCCACTACCCCCAGGGCCAAGGCGCGCAGATACGCAGTATTTT.

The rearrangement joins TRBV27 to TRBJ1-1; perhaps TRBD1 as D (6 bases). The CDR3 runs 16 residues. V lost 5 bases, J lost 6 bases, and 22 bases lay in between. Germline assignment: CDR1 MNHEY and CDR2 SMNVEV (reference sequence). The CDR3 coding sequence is TGTGCCAGCAGTCCCGGGACAAGGGGTAATGTCGCTGAAGCTTTCTTT. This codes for CASSPGTRGNVAEAFF.

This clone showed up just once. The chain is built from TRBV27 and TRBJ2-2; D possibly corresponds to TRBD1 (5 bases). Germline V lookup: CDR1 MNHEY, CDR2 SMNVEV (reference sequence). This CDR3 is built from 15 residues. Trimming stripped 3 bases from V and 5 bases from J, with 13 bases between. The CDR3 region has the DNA TGTGCCAGCAGTTTCCCAGGGCACAATACCGGGGAGCTGTTTTTT. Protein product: CASSFPGHNTGELFF.

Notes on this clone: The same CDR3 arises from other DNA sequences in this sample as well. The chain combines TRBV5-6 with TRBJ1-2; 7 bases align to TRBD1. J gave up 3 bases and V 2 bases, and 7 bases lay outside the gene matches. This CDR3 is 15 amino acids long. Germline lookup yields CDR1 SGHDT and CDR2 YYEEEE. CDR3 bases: TGTGCCAGCAGCTTCCACGAGGGGGCAGACTATGGCTACACCTTC. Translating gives CASSFHEGADYGYTF.

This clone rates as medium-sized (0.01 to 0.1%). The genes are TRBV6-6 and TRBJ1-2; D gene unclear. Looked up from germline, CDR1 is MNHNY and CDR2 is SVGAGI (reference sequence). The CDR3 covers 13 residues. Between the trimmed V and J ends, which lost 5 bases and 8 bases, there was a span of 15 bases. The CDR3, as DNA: TGTGCCAGCAGTCCCCCGGGAATTGGAGGCTACACCTTC. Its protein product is CASSPPGIGGYTF.

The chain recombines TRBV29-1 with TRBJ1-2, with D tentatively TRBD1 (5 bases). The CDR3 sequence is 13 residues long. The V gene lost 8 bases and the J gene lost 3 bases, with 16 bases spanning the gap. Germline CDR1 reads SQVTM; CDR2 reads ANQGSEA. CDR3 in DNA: TGCAGCCTACTTGGGGCTGGTGACTATGGCTACACCTTC. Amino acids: CSLLGAGDYGYTF.

DNA for the CDR3: TGTGCCACCTGGGACAGGGCATTTCAAGAGACCCAGTACTTC. Encoded protein: CATWDRAFQETQYF. The chain combines TRBV6-1 with TRBJ2-5, with 9 bases aligning to TRBD1. The germline V gene has CDR1 MNHNS and CDR2 SASEGT. The CDR3 extends over 14 amino acids. V was pared by 10 bases and J by 2 bases, with 8 bases of the junction left unmatched.

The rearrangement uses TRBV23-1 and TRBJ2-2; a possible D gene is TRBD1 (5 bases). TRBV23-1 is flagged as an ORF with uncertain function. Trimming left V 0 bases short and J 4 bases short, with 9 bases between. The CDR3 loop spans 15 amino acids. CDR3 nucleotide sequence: TGCGCCAGCAGTCAATCAAGGACACTCACCGGGGAGCTGTTTTTT. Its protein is CASSQSRTLTGELFF.

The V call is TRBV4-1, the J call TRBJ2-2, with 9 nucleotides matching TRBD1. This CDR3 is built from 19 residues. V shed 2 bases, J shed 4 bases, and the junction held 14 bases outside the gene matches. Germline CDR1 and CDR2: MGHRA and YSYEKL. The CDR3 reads CASSQHITQGARGTGELFF. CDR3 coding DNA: TGCGCCAGCAGCCAACATATAACACAGGGGGCTAGGGGCACCGGGGAGCTGTTTTTT.

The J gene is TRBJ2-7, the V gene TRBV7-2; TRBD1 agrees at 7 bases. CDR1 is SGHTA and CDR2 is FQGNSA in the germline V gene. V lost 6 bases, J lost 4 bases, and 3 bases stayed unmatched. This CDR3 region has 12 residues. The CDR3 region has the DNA TGTGCCAGCAGTCGGACAGGTTACGAGCAGTACTTC. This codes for CASSRTGYEQYF.

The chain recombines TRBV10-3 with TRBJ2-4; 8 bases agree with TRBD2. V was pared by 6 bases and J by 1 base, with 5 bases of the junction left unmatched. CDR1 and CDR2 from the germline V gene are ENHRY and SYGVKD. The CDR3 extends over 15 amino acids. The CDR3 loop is CAISPSGGAKNIQYF. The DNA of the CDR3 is TGTGCCATCAGCCCCTCGGGGGGGGCCAAAAACATTCAGTACTTC.

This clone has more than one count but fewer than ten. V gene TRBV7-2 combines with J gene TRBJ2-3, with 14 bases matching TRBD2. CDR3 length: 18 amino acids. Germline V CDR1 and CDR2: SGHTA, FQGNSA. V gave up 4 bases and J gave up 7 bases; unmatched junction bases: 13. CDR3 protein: CASSSFNSGLAGAHTQYF. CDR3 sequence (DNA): TGTGCCAGCAGCTCCTTTAATTCGGGACTAGCGGGAGCACATACGCAGTATTTT.

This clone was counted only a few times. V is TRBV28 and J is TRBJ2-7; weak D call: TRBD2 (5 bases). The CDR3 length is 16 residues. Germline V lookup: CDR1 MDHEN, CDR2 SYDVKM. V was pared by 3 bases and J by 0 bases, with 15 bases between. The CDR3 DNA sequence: TGTGCCAGCAGTTTTTCCTTGAGCGGCAGCTCCTACGAGCAGTACTTC. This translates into CASSFSLSGSSYEQYF.

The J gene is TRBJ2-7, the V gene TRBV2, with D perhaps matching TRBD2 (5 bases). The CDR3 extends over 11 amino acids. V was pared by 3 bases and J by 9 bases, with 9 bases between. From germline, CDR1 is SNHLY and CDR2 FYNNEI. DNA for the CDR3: TGTGCCAGCAGTGAGGGGAGTTCGCAGTACTTC. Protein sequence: CASSEGSSQYF.

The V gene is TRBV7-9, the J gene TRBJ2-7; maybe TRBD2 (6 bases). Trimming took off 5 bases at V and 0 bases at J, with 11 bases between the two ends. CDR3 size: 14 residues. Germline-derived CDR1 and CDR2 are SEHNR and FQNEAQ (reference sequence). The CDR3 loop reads CASSRTTTSYEQYF. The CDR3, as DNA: TGTGCCAGCAGCCGGACTACCACCTCCTACGAGCAGTACTTC.

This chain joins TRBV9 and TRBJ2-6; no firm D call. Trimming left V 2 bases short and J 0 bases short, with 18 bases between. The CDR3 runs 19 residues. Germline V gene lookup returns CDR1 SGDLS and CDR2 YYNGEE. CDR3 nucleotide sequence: TGTGCCAGCAGCGTTTTAAGCTTTGTCCCTCCCTCTGGGGCCAACGTCCTGACTTTC. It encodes CASSVLSFVPPSGANVLTF.

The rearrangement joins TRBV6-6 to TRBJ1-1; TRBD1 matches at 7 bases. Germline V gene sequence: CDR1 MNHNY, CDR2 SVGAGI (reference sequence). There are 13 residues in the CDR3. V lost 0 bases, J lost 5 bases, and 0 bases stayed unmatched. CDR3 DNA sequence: TGTGCCAGCAGTTACTCGACAGGGACTGAAGCTTTCTTT. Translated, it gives CASSYSTGTEAFF.

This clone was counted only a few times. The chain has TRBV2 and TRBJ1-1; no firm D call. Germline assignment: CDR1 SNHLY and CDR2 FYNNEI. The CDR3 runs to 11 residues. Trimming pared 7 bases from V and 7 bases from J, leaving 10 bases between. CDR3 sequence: CASTNQNEAFF. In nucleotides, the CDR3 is TGTGCCAGCACCAACCAGAATGAAGCTTTCTTT.

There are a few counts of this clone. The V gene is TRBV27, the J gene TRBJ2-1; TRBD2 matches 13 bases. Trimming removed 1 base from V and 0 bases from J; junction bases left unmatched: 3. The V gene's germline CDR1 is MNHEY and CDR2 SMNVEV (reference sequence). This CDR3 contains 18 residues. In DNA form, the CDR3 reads TGTGCCAGCAGTTTATTAGGGACTAGCGGGACCTCCTACAATGAGCAGTTCTTC. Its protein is CASSLLGTSGTSYNEQFF.

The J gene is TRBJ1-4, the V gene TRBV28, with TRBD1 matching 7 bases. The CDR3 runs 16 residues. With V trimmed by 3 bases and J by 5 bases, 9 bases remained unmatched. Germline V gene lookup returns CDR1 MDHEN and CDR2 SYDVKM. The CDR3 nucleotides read TGTGCCAGCAGTTTCACAGGACAGGAGCAAAATGAAAAACTGTTTTTT. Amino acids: CASSFTGQEQNEKLFF.

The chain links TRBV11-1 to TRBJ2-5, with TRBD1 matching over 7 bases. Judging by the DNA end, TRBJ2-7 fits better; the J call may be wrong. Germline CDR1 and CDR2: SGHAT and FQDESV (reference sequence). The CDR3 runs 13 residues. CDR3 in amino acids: CASSPGQNYEQYF. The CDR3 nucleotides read TGTGCCAGCAGCCCGGGACAGAACTACGAGCAGTACTTC.